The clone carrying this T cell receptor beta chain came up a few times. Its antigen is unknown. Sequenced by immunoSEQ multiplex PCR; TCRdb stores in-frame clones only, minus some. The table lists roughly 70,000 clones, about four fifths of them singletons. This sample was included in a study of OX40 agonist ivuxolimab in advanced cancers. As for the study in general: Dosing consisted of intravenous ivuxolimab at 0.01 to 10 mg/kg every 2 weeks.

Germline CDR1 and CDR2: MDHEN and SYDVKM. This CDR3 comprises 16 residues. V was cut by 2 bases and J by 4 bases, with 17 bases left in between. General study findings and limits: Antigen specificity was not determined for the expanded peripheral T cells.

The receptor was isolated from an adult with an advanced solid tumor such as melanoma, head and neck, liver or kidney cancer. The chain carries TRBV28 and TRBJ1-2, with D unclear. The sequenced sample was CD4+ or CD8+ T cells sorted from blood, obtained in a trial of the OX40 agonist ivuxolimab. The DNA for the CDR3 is TGTGCCAGCAGTTTAATTACAAAAAGGGCGGCCTATGGCTACACCTTC. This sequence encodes CASSLITKRAAYGYTF.